One sample yielded the 2 T cell receptor beta chains listed below, sequenced in a study of spatial heterogeneity in lung cancer. TCRdb re-analysed the 5' RACE reads in MiXCR, keeping a single row per CDR3 protein. The sample holds fewer than 7,000 distinct CDR3 sequences, about 13% seen once. Time point reported: sample taken at primary tumor resection. Sequencing was performed on normal lung tissue next to the tumor, taken at surgery. The receptors were sampled from a female donor with early-stage non-small cell lung cancer.

The V and J genes are TRBV7-3 and TRBJ2-1, with D unclear. In germline, CDR1 is SGHTA, CDR2 FQGTGA. CDR3 size: 12 residues. Deletions cut 1 base from V and 7 bases from J, with 5 bases between. CDR3 protein: CASSLNGNEQFF. For the CDR3, the DNA is TGTGCCAGCAGCTTAAACGGTAATGAGCAGTTCTTC.

This clonotype qualifies as large (0.1 to 1%). V gene TRBV20-1 combines with J gene TRBJ1-6; 8 bases match TRBD1. Germline lookup yields CDR1 DFQATT and CDR2 SNEGSKA (reference sequence). This CDR3 is built from 16 residues. The V and J ends lost 2 bases and 5 bases, in that order; junction bases with no gene match: 8. Here the CDR3 DNA reads TGCAGTGCTAGAAATGACAGGGGCCTAAATAATTCACCCCTCCACTTT. Protein: CSARNDRGLNNSPLHF.